Here is one T cell receptor beta chain with its context. The data stem from a study of Tregs in tolerant kidney transplant recipients. The method was immunoSEQ multiplex PCR; TCRdb's version includes in-frame clones alone and lacks a portion of them. The table has tens of thousands of clones, around 90% seen once; the top ten hold 0.7%. The CDR3 length is 19 residues. The J segment lost 1 base and the V segment lost 0 bases, leaving 11 bases of the junction unmatched. Thawed PBMCs were FACS-sorted into unstimulated CD4+CD25+CD127- regulatory T cells, CD4+CD25- non-regulatory cells, CD4 and CD8 cells.

The chain joins TRBV23-1 to TRBJ2-3, with 9 bases fitting TRBD2. TRBV23-1 is marked as an open reading frame, function uncertain. This receptor was identified in a human donor in good health. The sequencing input was Tregs from blood. CDR3 coding DNA: TGCGCCAGCAGTCAATCCACCGGGACTAGCCATATTCGCACAGATACGCAGTATTTT. It translates to CASSQSTGTSHIRTDTQYF.